These 21 T cell receptor beta chains were all obtained from the same sample, sequenced in a study of CD8 T cells in Susac syndrome. Roughly 0.5 to 1 ug RNA was reverse transcribed with random hexamers. Via MiXCR, TCRdb re-called the immunoSEQ multiplex PCR reads, giving one row per CDR3 protein. The table includes approximately 280,000 distinct CDR3 sequences, roughly 81% detected once. The sample consisted of CD8+ T cells from PBMCs. The source is a human donor with multiple sclerosis.

The chain combines TRBV5-1 with TRBJ2-2, with TRBD2 matching 7 bases. Trimming took 2 bases from V and 13 from J; bases not matched to a gene: 2. The CDR3 length is 11 residues. CDR1 and CDR2 (germline): SGHRS, YFSETQ. CDR3 residues: CASSFGRGLFF. CDR3 DNA: TGCGCCAGCAGCTTTGGGAGGGGGCTGTTTTTT.

The chain joins TRBV3-1 to TRBJ2-3, with 11 bases that match TRBD2. This CDR3 comprises 17 residues. Germline V lookup: CDR1 LGHDT, CDR2 YNNKEL (reference sequence). V shed 4 bases and J 6 bases; nucleotides not matched to a gene: 12. CDR3 DNA sequence: TGTGCCAGCAGCCGGACCTTAGCGGGAGGGCCGTCGGATACGCAGTATTTT. Translating gives CASSRTLAGGPSDTQYF.

This clonotype was observed a handful of times. This chain connects TRBV9 to TRBJ1-2; possible D gene TRBD1, 5 bases. Trimming cost V 5 bases and J 6 bases, with 14 bases left between them. Germline assignment: CDR1 SGDLS and CDR2 YYNGEE. The CDR3 spans 13 residues. The CDR3 region has the DNA TGTGCCAGCAGGAGCGGGGGTCGGCATGGCTACACCTTC. Protein: CASRSGGRHGYTF.

This chain connects TRBV27 to TRBJ2-7; D is ambiguous. V was cut by 6 bases and J by 3 bases, with 15 bases left in between. The CDR3 consists of 14 residues. Germline loops: CDR1 MNHEY, CDR2 SMNVEV (reference sequence). The CDR3 spells CASSQIGVVYEQYF. In nucleotides, the CDR3 is TGTGCCAGCAGCCAGATTGGGGTAGTCTACGAGCAGTACTTC.

The chain combines TRBV12-3 or TRBV12-4 with TRBJ1-5, with D perhaps matching TRBD1 (5 bases). Trimming shortened V by 5 bases and J by 0 bases, and 17 bases separated the two germline ends. The CDR3 covers 17 residues. This CDR3 reads CASSPSGRSPSNQPQHF. CDR3 coding DNA: TGTGCCAGCAGTCCCTCGGGACGTTCTCCTAGCAATCAGCCCCAGCATTTT.

V is TRBV30 and J is TRBJ2-7; D is undetermined. Germline V CDR1 and CDR2: GTSNPN, SVGIG (reference sequence). CDR3 length: 12 residues. V lost 2 bases, J lost 2 bases, and 7 bases lay in between. Written as DNA, the CDR3 is TGTGCCTGGAGTCGTATTACCTACGAGCAGTACTTC. Translated, it gives CAWSRITYEQYF.

V and J are TRBV6-5 and TRBJ1-6, with 8 bases aligning to TRBD1. With 2 bases clipped from V and 7 bases from J, the junction kept 4 bases outside the gene matches. Germline lookup yields CDR1 MNHEY and CDR2 SVGAGI. The CDR3 is 15 residues long. The CDR3 loop is CASSYNQGANSPLHF. In nucleotides, the CDR3 is TGTGCCAGCAGTTACAATCAGGGGGCAAATTCACCCCTCCACTTT.

This CDR3 is CASSLGDRGRYEQYF. DNA of the CDR3: TGTGCCAGCAGTTTGGGGGACAGGGGGCGGTACGAGCAGTACTTC. The V and J genes are TRBV28 and TRBJ2-7; 12 bases are shared with TRBD1. The J segment lost 4 bases and the V segment lost 3 bases, leaving 4 bases of the junction unmatched. The CDR3 runs to 15 residues. The germline CDR1 and CDR2 sequences are MDHEN and SYDVKM.

This clonotype was seen a few times. The J gene is TRBJ2-7, the V gene TRBV29-1; perhaps D is TRBD1 or TRBD2 (5 bases each). Germline V gives CDR1 SQVTM, CDR2 ANQGSEA. V dropped 1 base and J dropped 3 bases, with 13 bases sitting between them. The length of the CDR3 is 14 residues. The CDR3 DNA sequence: TGCAGCGTTGAAGCCCGGGACGGGCTCTACGAGCAGTACTTC. Residues: CSVEARDGLYEQYF.

In regard to this clonotype: One junction end does not reproduce the germline sequence, and a read error may be involved. This chain uses TRBV30 with TRBJ2-1; no reliable D call. Germline loops: CDR1 GTSNPN, CDR2 SVGIG (reference sequence). This CDR3 has 10 amino acids. CDR3 sequence reads: CAWCKLVELF. CDR3 in DNA: TGTGCCTGGTGCAAATTGGTAGAGCTCTTC.

The chain couples TRBV30 to TRBJ2-1; a weak D match, TRBD2 (6 bases). Germline CDR1 GTSNPN, CDR2 SVGIG (reference sequence). The CDR3 runs to 14 residues. V gave up 6 bases and J gave up 5 bases, with 17 bases separating them. CDR3 region: CACRLGSANNEQFF. In DNA form, the CDR3 reads TGTGCCTGCAGACTCGGGAGCGCCAACAATGAGCAGTTCTTC.

This chain links TRBV7-9 with TRBJ1-1; no reliable D call. Germline CDR1 reads SEHNR; CDR2 reads FQNEAQ (reference sequence). Trimming shortened V by 2 bases and J by 4 bases, and 11 bases separated the two germline ends. This CDR3 spans 14 amino acids. CDR3 in DNA: TGTGCCAGCAGCTTACCTGCCCCGGCCACTGAAGCTTTCTTT. It is translated as CASSLPAPATEAFF.

This clonotype was seen a few times. The chain has TRBV29-1 and TRBJ1-1; no reliable D call. The germline CDR1 and CDR2 sequences are SQVTM and ANQGSEA. Trimming took off 3 bases at V and 1 base at J, with 15 bases between the two ends. The CDR3 length is 15 residues. The CDR3 spells CSVDSYGGWNTEAFF. The CDR3 nucleotides are TGCAGCGTTGATAGTTATGGAGGGTGGAACACTGAAGCTTTCTTT.

This CDR3 is CSVEASGSRTDTQYF. In nucleotides, the CDR3 is TGCAGCGTTGAGGCTAGCGGGAGTAGGACAGATACGCAGTATTTT. The V call is TRBV29-1, the J call TRBJ2-3, with TRBD2 identical over 10 bases. There are 15 residues in the CDR3. The trim removed 3 bases at V and 3 bases at J, leaving 6 bases unmatched. The germline V gene has CDR1 SQVTM and CDR2 ANQGSEA.

The chain joins TRBV27 to TRBJ2-1; D is perhaps TRBD2 (5 bases). Per the germline V gene, CDR1 is MNHEY and CDR2 is SMNVEV (reference sequence). The CDR3 totals 11 residues. The V gene lost 8 bases and the J gene lost 9 bases, with 11 bases spanning the gap. The chain's CDR3 is CASGLIGEQFF. Written as DNA, the CDR3 is TGTGCCAGCGGACTTATCGGTGAGCAGTTCTTC.

The chain links TRBV5-5 to TRBJ2-7, with 13 bases lining up with TRBD2. Germline V lookup: CDR1 SGHKS, CDR2 YYEKEE (reference sequence). CDR3 length: 17 residues. V was clipped by 4 bases and J by 2 bases; unmatched bases: 9. The CDR3 DNA reads TGTGCCAGCAGCCCACGGACTAGCGGGAGAACGGCCTACGAGCAGTACTTC. Amino acids: CASSPRTSGRTAYEQYF. The whole variable domain, filled in from reference TRBV5-5 and TRBJ2-7, reads DAGVTQSPTHLIKTRGQQVTLRCSPISGHKSVSWYQQVLGQGPQFIFQYYEKEERGRGNFPDRFSARQFPNYSSELNVNALLLGDSALYLCASSPRTSGRTAYEQYFGPGTRLTVT.

CDR3 sequence (DNA): TGCGCCAGCAGGAGTGACCCGGGAGCTGGACAGACCCAGTACTTC. Translated, it gives CASRSDPGAGQTQYF. This sequence joins TRBV5-1 and TRBJ2-5, with D perhaps matching TRBD2 (6 bases). CDR3 length: 15 residues. V gave up 5 bases and J gave up 6 bases, with 20 bases separating them. Germline assignment: CDR1 SGHRS and CDR2 YFSETQ.

The chain has TRBV15 and TRBJ2-5; possibly TRBD2 for D (6 bases). Germline V gene data show CDR1 as LNHNV and CDR2 as YYDKDF (reference sequence). The CDR3 loop spans 13 amino acids. V dropped 3 bases and J dropped 5 bases, with 10 bases sitting between them. CDR3 sequence (DNA): TGTGCCACCAGCAGTCCAGGAGGGGAGACCCAGTACTTC. This gives the protein CATSSPGGETQYF.

CDR3 loop: CASIGNSITDTQYF. CDR3 coding DNA: TGTGCCAGCATAGGGAATAGTATTACAGATACGCAGTATTTT. The rearrangement uses TRBV28 and TRBJ2-3, with D hard to call. V was clipped by 7 bases and J by 3 bases, with 14 bases between them. CDR3 length equals 14 residues. The V gene's germline CDR1 is MDHEN and CDR2 SYDVKM.

This sequence joins TRBV28 and TRBJ2-7; D not certain. CDR3 length: 14 amino acids. The V end lost 3 bases, the J end lost 2 bases, and 11 bases lay between the germline ends. From germline, CDR1 is MDHEN and CDR2 SYDVKM. The CDR3 DNA reads as TGTGCCAGCAGTTTGCGTAGAAAACCCTACGAGCAGTACTTC. It yields the protein CASSLRRKPYEQYF.

The chain joins TRBV4-2 to TRBJ2-5; D is unresolved. Trimming removed 0 bases at V and 5 bases at J, with 16 bases between. The CDR3 extends over 16 amino acids. The V gene's germline CDR1 is LGHNA and CDR2 YNFKEQ. CDR3 in DNA: TGTGCCAGCAGCCAAGACCCACAGAACAATCTCGAGACCCAGTACTTC. Protein sequence: CASSQDPQNNLETQYF.